The rows below give T cell receptor beta chains drawn from one sample of a study of T cells after yellow fever vaccination. Using its own MiXCR run on the 5' RACE reads, TCRdb lists one record per CDR3 protein. The sample yields more than 20,000 distinct CDR3 sequences, less than 7% seen once. Specimen: PBMCs, either bulk or a sorted T-cell subset (CD4+, CD8+, memory, or dextramer-sorted; not recorded which), collected 15 days after the yellow fever booster vaccination. These receptors were taken from a man under 40 who received the YFV17D yellow fever vaccine. The CDR3 runs from the conserved cysteine through the conserved F or W. D genes are given only for firm matches. The size field is filled for only some rows; it gives once, few, many or a size class.

d_call j_call clone_size v_call cdr3_aa cdr3_nt
NA TRBJ1-4 many TRBV20-1 CSAKEGWPEKLFF TGCAGTGCTAAGGAGGGATGGCCTGAAAAACTGTTTTTT
NA TRBJ1-6 many TRBV27 CASSLEGPSNSPLHF TGTGCCAGCAGTTTAGAGGGACCCTCAAATTCACCCCTCCACTTT
TRBD1 TRBJ2-5 NA TRBV29-1 CSLTDRGRRAGETQYF TGCAGCCTAACCGACAGGGGGCGAAGGGCGGGAGAGACCCAGTACTTC
NA TRBJ2-1 many TRBV20-1 CSADSPVYAWDEQFF TGCAGTGCAGATAGTCCAGTTTACGCCTGGGATGAGCAGTTCTTC
TRBD2 TRBJ2-1 many TRBV2 CASSEAELAGVTLF TGTGCCAGCAGTGAAGCGGAACTAGCGGGAGTCACCCTCTTC
TRBD2 TRBJ2-7 many TRBV7-2 CASSLTSAHEQYF TGTGCCAGCAGCCTCACTAGCGCCCACGAGCAGTACTTC
TRBD2 TRBJ2-2 many TRBV5-5 CASSPAGGRIGELFF TGTGCCAGCAGCCCTGCGGGAGGGAGAATCGGGGAGCTGTTTTTT
TRBD2 TRBJ2-2 few TRBV9 CATSGTGDPHTGELFF TGTGCCACCAGCGGGACGGGGGACCCTCACACCGGGGAGCTGTTTTTT
NA TRBJ2-7 many TRBV4-3 CASSQDRGSDEQYF TGCGCCAGCAGCCAAGATCGAGGGTCTGACGAGCAGTACTTC
TRBD1 TRBJ1-4 many TRBV18 CASSPNPGTGNEKLFF TGTGCCAGCTCACCAAATCCTGGGACAGGCAATGAAAAACTGTTTTTT
NA TRBJ1-1 many TRBV19 CASSTPGLDTEAFF TGTGCCAGTAGTACCCCGGGCCTCGACACTGAAGCTTTCTTT
NA TRBJ2-4 many TRBV30 CAWSASGVGIAKNIQYF TGTGCCTGGAGTGCCTCAGGGGTCGGGATAGCCAAAAACATTCAGTACTTC
NA TRBJ2-2 few TRBV21-1 CASSRKGTGELFF TGTGCCAGCAGCAGAAAGGGCACCGGGGAGCTGTTTTTT
TRBD1 TRBJ1-2 NA TRBV4-3 CASSPRAGGIRTF TGCGCCAGCAGCCCGCGGGCAGGGGGTATAAGGACCTTC
NA TRBJ1-5 many TRBV12-3/TRBV12-4 CASTQTDIRNQPQHF TGTGCCAGCACTCAAACAGATATACGCAATCAGCCCCAGCATTTT
NA TRBJ2-1 many TRBV29-1 CSVSGLHEQFF TGCAGCGTATCCGGACTTCATGAGCAGTTCTTC